A selection of T cell receptor beta chains follows, all from one sample in a study of a mutant IDH1 vaccine in newly diagnosed glioma. The repertoire was sequenced with immunoSEQ multiplex PCR; TCRdb's copy has only in-frame clones and lacks some. This table holds about 67,000 clones, around four fifths found once. The specimen was peripheral blood mononuclear cells (PBMCs), collected from a glioma patient treated with radiotherapy, temozolomide or both. These receptors all stem from a young woman with glioma. Some clones in this sample may be carry-over from other donors' samples. Each CDR3 is given with its conserved first and last residue. Fields, in order: D gene, V gene, J gene, clone size, CDR3 DNA, CDR3 protein. The D gene is left open where the match is weak. Not all rows give a size; the values are once, few, many and, for expanded clones, a class.

>NA|TRBV12-5|TRBJ1-5|NA
TGTGCTAGTGGGCAGCTTCAGCCCCAGCATTTT
CASGQLQPQHF
>NA|TRBV7-9|TRBJ2-2|NA
TGTGCCAGCACCATAGGGGGGCGCAACACCGGGGAGCTGTTTTTT
CASTIGGRNTGELFF
>NA|TRBV7-8|TRBJ1-5|once
TGTGCCAGCACTCAGCCCCAGCATTTT
CASTQPQHF
>TRBD1|TRBV30|TRBJ2-3|NA
TGTGCCTGGAGACCTTACATCAGGGGGAAGGATACGCAGTATTTT
CAWRPYIRGKDTQYF
>NA|TRBV5-1|TRBJ1-1|once
TGCGCCAGCAGCTTGGAAATGAGGGCGGTGAACACTGAAGCTTTCTTT
CASSLEMRAVNTEAFF
>NA|TRBV30|TRBJ2-7|NA
TGTGCCTGGAGTTCGGGACTCAGAGAGCAGTACTTC
CAWSSGLREQYF
>TRBD1|TRBV19|TRBJ1-2|NA
TGTGCCAGTAGTATCGGGACAGGGACTTATTATGGCTACACCTTC
CASSIGTGTYYGYTF
>NA|TRBV5-5|TRBJ2-7|NA
TGTGCCAGCAACTCTGCCGAAGCTTACGAGCAGTACTTC
CASNSAEAYEQYF
>NA|TRBV4-1|TRBJ1-1|few
TGCGCCAGCAGATCCGGGACACCGAACACTGAAGCTTTCTTT
CASRSGTPNTEAFF
>NA|TRBV7-2|TRBJ1-2|once
TGTGCCAGCAGCTTAGAATTGGGACCGCAATTAGAGGACTATGGCTACACCTTC
CASSLELGPQLEDYGYTF
>NA|TRBV11-2|TRBJ1-1|NA
TGTGCCAGCAGCTTAGATCCAGGTGTGAACACTGAAGCTTTCTTT
CASSLDPGVNTEAFF
>NA|TRBV5-1|TRBJ2-7|NA
TGCGCCAGCAGCTTGGCGGGGACTTTAGCTATCCGCTACGAGCAGTACTTC
CASSLAGTLAIRYEQYF
>NA|TRBV9|TRBJ1-1|NA
TGTGCCAGCAGCGTAGGTCCCGAGGCTGAAGCTTTCTTT
CASSVGPEAEAFF
>NA|TRBV7-6|TRBJ1-1|NA
TGTGCCAGCACCTCTCTGGGGACTAAACTCTCGGACAAAGAAGCTTTCTTT
CASTSLGTKLSDKEAFF
>TRBD1|TRBV7-9|TRBJ1-1|NA
TGTGCCAGCAGCCCAGGGAGTGAAAGGGGGCTCCTGAACACTGAAGCTTTCTTT
CASSPGSERGLLNTEAFF
>TRBD1|TRBV5-1|TRBJ2-5|once
TGCGCCAGCAGCACGACAGGGGGAGAGACCCAGTACTTC
CASSTTGGETQYF
>NA|TRBV11-2|TRBJ2-5|NA
TGTGCCAGCAGCTTAGTCCGGGGGCGGGAGACCCAGTACTTC
CASSLVRGRETQYF
>NA|TRBV14|TRBJ2-3|once
TGTGCCAGCAGCCTGACAGTCTTTAGCACAGATACGCAGTATTTT
CASSLTVFSTDTQYF
>TRBD2|TRBV29-1|TRBJ2-5|NA
TGCAGCGCCGCTCAACTAGCGGGGGGGCTAGAGACCCAGTACTTC
CSAAQLAGGLETQYF
>NA|TRBV5-8|TRBJ1-2|once
TGTGCCAGCACCCTATGGTCTACTGGCTACACCTTC
CASTLWSTGYTF
>NA|TRBV6-5|TRBJ2-3|NA
TGTGCCAGCGCTCGGCGGTACACAGATACGCAGTATTTT
CASARRYTDTQYF
>TRBD1|TRBV27|TRBJ1-5|once
TGTGCCAGCAGTCACCGGGACAGGCGGAATCAGCCCCAGCATTTT
CASSHRDRRNQPQHF
>NA|TRBV6-5|TRBJ2-5|once
TGTGCCAGCAGTCTCGGAAATCGGGCCGGGACCCAGTACTTC
CASSLGNRAGTQYF
>NA|TRBV5-1|TRBJ2-1|NA
TGCGCCAGCAGCTCACCCAGGGTTGAGCAGTTCTTC
CASSSPRVEQFF
>NA|TRBV7-9|TRBJ2-2|NA
TGTGCCAGCAGCTACGCAGGGGGGAACAACACCGGGGAGCTGTTTTTT
CASSYAGGNNTGELFF
>TRBD1|TRBV11-1|TRBJ1-1|few
TGTGCCAGCAGCTCGGGACAGGCCCTTATGAACACTGAAGCTTTCTTT
CASSSGQALMNTEAFF
>NA|TRBV29-1|TRBJ2-7|NA
TGCAGCGTTGGACGGGACTCCTACGAGCAGTACTTC
CSVGRDSYEQYF
>NA|TRBV5-6|TRBJ2-5|NA
TGTGCCAGCAGCCTTCTCCAGCGAGAGACCCAGTACTTC
CASSLLQRETQYF
>TRBD2|TRBV7-9|TRBJ2-3|few
TGTGCCAGCAGCCCCTCCGGGACTAGTGGTGGGTGGTATTTT
CASSPSGTSGGWYF
>NA|TRBV29-1|TRBJ1-2|NA
TGCAGCGTTGATGGCGCTAACTATGGCTACACCTTC
CSVDGANYGYTF
>NA|TRBV27|TRBJ1-1|NA
TGTGCCAGCAGAACCTTCCAGGGGAGAGTACCTGAAGCTTTCTTT
CASRTFQGRVPEAFF
>TRBD2|TRBV2|TRBJ2-3|once
TGTGCCAGGGGGACTAGCGGGGAGGCAGATACGCAGTATTTT
CARGTSGEADTQYF
>NA|TRBV5-6|TRBJ1-2|NA
TGTGCCAGCAGTACGAGGGGGTATTATGGCTACACCTTC
CASSTRGYYGYTF
>NA|TRBV30|TRBJ1-1|NA
TGTGCCTGGAAGTGGCAGTTTGAAGCTTTCTTT
CAWKWQFEAFF
>NA|TRBV9|TRBJ2-7|NA
TGTGCCAGCAGCGAGGGCGGGGACTGGGGCTACGAGCAGTACTTC
CASSEGGDWGYEQYF
>NA|TRBV9|TRBJ2-7|NA
TGTGCCAGCAGCCCGGGACAAGGAACCTACGAGCAGTACTTC
CASSPGQGTYEQYF
>NA|TRBV5-1|TRBJ1-1|NA
TGCGCCAGCAGCTTGGACGGGAGAACGAACACTGAAGCTTTCTTT
CASSLDGRTNTEAFF
>TRBD2|TRBV6-1|TRBJ2-7|NA
TGTGCCAGCATGGTAGCTAGCGGCTACGAGCAGTACTTC
CASMVASGYEQYF
>NA|TRBV6-5|TRBJ2-7|NA
TGTGCCAGCAGCCCTAGGAGACTCTACGAGCAGTACTTC
CASSPRRLYEQYF
>NA|TRBV7-2|TRBJ1-3|NA
TGTGCCAGCAGCCCTACTTCTTTTGGAAACACCATATATTTT
CASSPTSFGNTIYF
>TRBD1|TRBV5-6|TRBJ2-3|NA
TGTGCCAGCAGCTTGGTTGACAGGGGGCGCGATACGCAGTATTTT
CASSLVDRGRDTQYF
>NA|TRBV30|TRBJ1-2|NA
TGTGCCTGGGGTCGGGGGGATGGCTACACCTTC
CAWGRGDGYTF
>NA|TRBV5-1|TRBJ2-5|NA
TGCGCCAGCAGCCTACCCCTGGGGCGGGAGACCCAGTACTTC
CASSLPLGRETQYF
>TRBD1|TRBV4-3|TRBJ1-2|NA
TGCGCCAGCAGCCGGGGGACAGGCAATGGCTACACCTTC
CASSRGTGNGYTF
>TRBD1|TRBV5-4|TRBJ1-6|NA
TGTGCCAGCAGCGTAGGGACAGGGCGAAATTCACCCCTCCACTTT
CASSVGTGRNSPLHF
>NA|TRBV29-1|TRBJ1-2|NA
TGCAGCGTTGACGTCGGATACTATGGCTACACCTTC
CSVDVGYYGYTF
>NA|TRBV4-2|TRBJ1-5|NA
TGTGCCAGCAGCCAAGGCGGGAGTCAGCCCCAGCATTTT
CASSQGGSQPQHF
>NA|TRBV7-2|TRBJ2-3|once
TGTGCCAGCAGCTTGGGGTCTCGAGACACAGATACGCAGTATTTT
CASSLGSRDTDTQYF
>TRBD1|TRBV25-1|TRBJ1-2|NA
TGTGCCAGCATAGAGACAGGGGATTTATCTGGTTACACCTTC
CASIETGDLSGYTF
>NA|TRBV9|TRBJ1-1|NA
TGTGCCAGCAGTATTGGGGTTATGGCTGAAGCTTTCTTT
CASSIGVMAEAFF
>TRBD1|TRBV5-1|TRBJ1-2|NA
TGCGCCAGCAGCCTGGGGACAGGGATCTATGGCTACACCTTC
CASSLGTGIYGYTF
>TRBD2|TRBV9|TRBJ2-5|NA
TGTGCCAGCAGCGCTATCCTAGCGGGAGTTGGGGAGACCCAGTACTTC
CASSAILAGVGETQYF
>NA|TRBV19|TRBJ1-5|few
TGTGCCAGTAGTATATCCGGGGGCTGGCATCAGCCCCAGCATTTT
CASSISGGWHQPQHF
>NA|TRBV19|TRBJ2-7|NA
TGTGCCAGTAGGGGATCCGGATCCTACGAGCAGTACTTC
CASRGSGSYEQYF
>NA|TRBV4-1|TRBJ2-2|NA
TGCGCCAGCAGCCAAGCGGGGGGCCTACTTCCATACTACGGGGAGCTGTTTTTT
CASSQAGGLLPYYGELFF